In its sample, the clone carrying this T cell receptor (beta chain) is medium-sized. The antigen is undetermined. The treatment here: approximately nine-day PBMC culture with coronavirus spike peptide pools or control peptides (ViraFEST assay). CDR1 is SGHTA, CDR2 FQGNSA, per germline. The ends were cut back, 1 base at V and 6 bases at J, with 12 bases in the middle. The CDR3 loop spans 15 amino acids. The data belong to a study of vaccination and CD4 T cells after COVID-19. The Oncomine TCR Beta short-read assay sequenced DNA from cultured CD4+ T cells. Via MiXCR, TCRdb re-called the PCR reads, giving one row per CDR3 protein. This table has about 4,000 distinct CDR3 sequences, 15% to 20% appearing once.

The receptor was isolated from a human donor who had recovered from COVID-19. The rearrangement uses TRBV7-2 and TRBJ2-2; D is unresolved. Material for sequencing was CD4+ T cells from blood, cultured in vitro. The CDR3 loop is CASSLDVRSSGELFF. The CDR3 DNA is TGTGCCAGCAGCTTAGATGTAAGGTCCTCCGGGGAGCTGTTTTTT.